This passage covers 22 T cell receptor beta chains from one sample sequenced in a study of Graves' ophthalmopathy and Graves' hyperthyroidism. Investigators amplified TCR beta CDR3 regions from RNA transcripts. First-round RT-PCR employed HTBI primers, with a second-round multiplex PCR after it. TCRdb fed the multiplex PCR reads into MiXCR, producing one record per CDR3 protein. Of 300,000 to 400,000 distinct CDR3 sequences listed, roughly a sixth are singletons. Sequencing was carried out using peripheral blood. These receptors all stem from an adult man with Graves' ophthalmopathy.

To note about this clonotype: Since a much larger clone is just one base distant, this may be a read error. This rearrangement joins TRBV14 to TRBJ1-6; D not certain. The V gene lost 1 base and the J gene lost 4 bases, with 8 bases spanning the gap. Per germline, CDR1 SGHDN and CDR2 FVKESK. The CDR3 contains 15 residues. DNA for the CDR3: TGTGCCAGCAGCCAAGCGGGAGCTTATAATTCACCCCTCCACTTT. Its translation: CASSQAGAYNSPLHF.

The rearrangement links TRBV7-8 to TRBJ1-1; D might be TRBD1 (6 bases). The CDR3 is 15 residues long. The germline V gene has CDR1 SGHVS and CDR2 FQNEAQ. The V end lost 4 bases, the J end lost 0 bases, and 12 bases lay between the germline ends. CDR3 protein: CASSYSGDLNTEAFF. CDR3 coding DNA: TGTGCCAGCAGCTACTCAGGGGACTTGAACACTGAAGCTTTCTTT.

The sample holds many counts of this clonotype. The chain has TRBV27 and TRBJ2-2, with TRBD2 matching over 8 bases. The CDR3 runs to 15 residues. The germline V gene encodes CDR1 MNHEY and CDR2 SMNVEV (reference sequence). Losses at the gene ends were 7 bases for V and 4 bases for J; bases not matched to a gene: 8. The CDR3 reads CASKTGTSSTGELFF. CDR3 DNA sequence: TGTGCCAGCAAAACCGGGACTAGTAGCACCGGGGAGCTGTTTTTT.

In this sample, this clonotype turned up many times. CDR3 sequence (DNA): TGCAGCGTTGACGACGACAGGGCCGTCTATGGCTACACCTTC. Its translation: CSVDDDRAVYGYTF. The chain joins TRBV29-1 to TRBJ1-2; 7 bases are a match to TRBD1. The CDR3 totals 14 residues. V dropped 3 bases and J dropped 4; count of bases not matched to a gene: 8. Germline V CDR1 and CDR2: SQVTM, ANQGSEA.

In its sample, this clonotype was seen many times. The V gene is TRBV11-2, the J gene TRBJ2-5; D unclear. The CDR3 totals 15 residues. Germline V gene lookup returns CDR1 SGHAT and CDR2 FQNNGV. The V gene lost 1 base and the J gene lost 1 base, with 10 bases spanning the gap. The CDR3 here is CASSLASSFQETQYF. The CDR3 nucleotides read TGTGCCAGCAGCTTAGCCTCCAGCTTCCAAGAGACCCAGTACTTC.

V gene TRBV7-2 combines with J gene TRBJ2-5; D call uncertain. The germline V and J ends were trimmed by 1 base and 4 bases, with 13 bases remaining between them. CDR1 and CDR2 from the germline V gene are SGHTA and FQGNSA. The CDR3 is made up of 15 amino acids. CDR3 in DNA: TGTGCCAGCAGCTTAGTCTCTAACGGAGTAGAGACCCAGTACTTC. This translates into CASSLVSNGVETQYF. Complete variable domain (other parts from reference TRBV7-2 and TRBJ2-5): GAGVSQSPSNKVTEKGKDVELRCDPISGHTALYWYRQSLGQGLEFLIYFQGNSAPDKSGLPSDRFSAERTGGSVSTLTIQRTQQEDSAVYLCASSLVSNGVETQYFGPGTRLLVL.

There are many counts of this clonotype. The chain has TRBV12-3 or TRBV12-4 and TRBJ1-5; D call uncertain. The CDR3 totals 13 residues. The V end was cut by 3 bases, the J end by 4 bases, with 7 bases between. CDR3 protein: CASSLRENQPQHF. CDR3 bases: TGTGCCAGCAGTTTGCGGGAGAATCAGCCCCAGCATTTT.

The sample holds many counts of this clonotype. The CDR3 spells CASSQFQDQPQHF. The CDR3 DNA reads as TGTGCCAGCAGCCAATTTCAGGATCAGCCCCAGCATTTT. This chain joins TRBV14 and TRBJ1-5; no reliable D call. Germline V CDR1 and CDR2: SGHDN, FVKESK. This CDR3 region has 13 residues. The V gene lost 2 bases and the J gene lost 5 bases, with 7 bases spanning the gap.

The rearrangement uses TRBV6-2 or TRBV6-3 and TRBJ2-2; D ambiguous. The V end was cut by 6 bases, the J end by 4 bases, with 9 bases between. This CDR3 is 13 amino acids long. CDR1 MNHEY and CDR2 SVGEGT come from the germline V gene. This CDR3 is CASRTSTTGELFF. CDR3 bases: TGTGCCAGCAGAACCTCAACCACCGGGGAGCTGTTTTTT.

About this clonotype: A much larger clone is a single base away; this may be a read error. The J gene is TRBJ2-7, the V gene TRBV20-1, with 12 positions matching TRBD2. The trim removed 1 base at V and 3 bases at J, leaving 16 bases unmatched. The CDR3 sequence is 19 residues long. CDR1 and CDR2 (germline): DFQATT, SNEGSKA (reference sequence). The CDR3 spells CSARGLHRLAGAPNYEQYF. CDR3 in DNA: TGCAGTGCTAGAGGCCTCCACAGACTAGCGGGAGCGCCGAACTACGAGCAGTACTTC.

This clonotype was seen ten or more times. The chain is built from TRBV13 and TRBJ2-5; D is unclear. Trimming removed 2 bases at V and 4 bases at J, with 11 bases between. The CDR3 consists of 14 residues. Germline CDR1 is PRHDT and CDR2 is FYEKMQ (reference sequence). CDR3: CASSLIRSAETQYF. The CDR3 DNA reads as TGTGCCAGCAGCTTAATAAGGAGCGCAGAGACCCAGTACTTC.

At least ten counts were recorded for this clonotype. The chain uses TRBV10-1 and TRBJ2-7, with TRBD2 matching 7 bases. From germline, CDR1 is WNHNN and CDR2 SYGVQD (reference sequence). CDR3 length: 14 amino acids. Trimming took 3 bases from V and 2 from J; bases not matched to a gene: 4. The CDR3 region has the DNA TGCGCCAGCAGTGACGGGGCGGGGGCCTACGAGCAGTACTTC. This sequence encodes CASSDGAGAYEQYF.

This clonotype was seen ten or more times. This chain connects TRBV6-5 to TRBJ1-2; D ambiguous. V was shortened by 3 bases and J by 4 bases, with 9 bases between the two germline ends. Germline CDR1 and CDR2: MNHEY and SVGAGI. This CDR3 region has 13 residues. The CDR3 region has the DNA TGTGCCAGCAGTTATAGGCAGCTCTATGGCTACACCTTC. It encodes CASSYRQLYGYTF.

This clonotype was seen repeatedly, ten times or more. The chain has TRBV2 and TRBJ1-5; D gene unclear. Between the trimmed V and J ends, which lost 8 bases and 1 base, there was a span of 9 bases. This CDR3 is built from 13 residues. Germline lookup yields CDR1 SNHLY and CDR2 FYNNEI. Here the CDR3 DNA reads TGTGCCAGCTCCGGTTGGAGCAATCAGCCCCAGCATTTT. It codes for CASSGWSNQPQHF.

This clonotype was counted only a few times. This chain uses TRBV6-2 or TRBV6-3 with TRBJ2-7, with 10 bases matching TRBD1. The CDR3 length is 14 residues. V lost 8 bases and J lost 5; bases outside the gene matches: 9. Germline V gene data show CDR1 as MNHEY and CDR2 as SVGEGT. CDR3 DNA sequence: TGTGCCAGCGCATTGGGACAGGGGCGACACGAGCAGTACTTC. Translation: CASALGQGRHEQYF.

In this sample, this clonotype turned up many times. The chain couples TRBV20-1 to TRBJ1-1; D is perhaps TRBD1 (5 bases). Trimming pared 5 bases from V and 3 bases from J, leaving 13 bases between. Germline lookup yields CDR1 DFQATT and CDR2 SNEGSKA (reference sequence). The CDR3 totals 13 residues. CDR3 loop: CSAPGSGDTEAFF. CDR3 DNA sequence: TGCAGTGCTCCAGGGAGTGGGGACACTGAAGCTTTCTTT.

This chain links TRBV28 with TRBJ1-6, with a possible D match to TRBD1 (5 bases). The germline V gene encodes CDR1 MDHEN and CDR2 SYDVKM. Trimming cost V 5 bases and J 7 bases, with 15 bases left between them. This CDR3 is built from 15 residues. CDR3 DNA: TGTGCCAGCAGTCCTCCGGGACGCCTGAATTCACCCCTCCACTTT. This translates into CASSPPGRLNSPLHF.

This clonotype was recorded at least ten times. The chain combines TRBV6-1 with TRBJ1-1; D uncertain. The CDR3 is 11 amino acids. The V gene lost 6 bases and the J gene lost 8 bases, with 10 bases spanning the gap. The germline V gene encodes CDR1 MNHNS and CDR2 SASEGT. The CDR3 DNA sequence: TGTGCCAGCAGGCGAGGGTGGGAAGCTTTCTTT. As protein: CASRRGWEAFF.

This clonotype occurred many times. This chain joins TRBV24-1 and TRBJ2-1; TRBD1 aligns across 9 bases. The trim removed 5 bases at V and 1 base at J, leaving 2 bases unmatched. CDR1 is KGHDR, CDR2 SFDVKD, per germline. The CDR3 has 15 residues. The CDR3 region has the DNA TGTGCCACCAGTGGGACAGGGGCTTCCTACAATGAGCAGTTCTTC. It codes for CATSGTGASYNEQFF.

This clonotype was observed at least ten times. V gene TRBV5-1 combines with J gene TRBJ2-2, with 14 bases fitting TRBD2. The CDR3 length is 17 residues. The germline V gene has CDR1 SGHRS and CDR2 YFSETQ. With 3 bases clipped from V and 6 bases from J, the junction kept 7 bases outside the gene matches. CDR3 bases: TGCGCCAGCAGCTGGGGGACTAGCGGGAGAAACCCCGGGGAGCTGTTTTTT. Its protein is CASSWGTSGRNPGELFF.

This clonotype was observed at least ten times. This rearrangement joins TRBV20-1 to TRBJ2-7; 10 bases align to TRBD2. The V and J ends lost 0 bases and 6 bases, in that order; junction bases with no gene match: 8. CDR1 and CDR2 (germline): DFQATT, SNEGSKA (reference sequence). CDR3 length equals 15 residues. CDR3 DNA sequence: TGCAGTGCTAGAGATTTGTCTAGCGGGGGTGGCGAGCAGTACTTC. It yields the protein CSARDLSSGGGEQYF.

This clonotype was recorded at least ten times. Its ends do not fully match the called genes, so a read error is possible. The chain links TRBV5-1 to TRBJ2-7; 10 nucleotides align to TRBD2. Germline V gene data show CDR1 as SGHRS and CDR2 as YFSETQ. The CDR3 sequence is 14 residues long. Written as DNA, the CDR3 is TGTGCCAGCAGCTTAGCTAGCGGGAGCTACGAGCAGTACTTC. Its translation is CASSLASGSYEQYF. The full variable domain, rest sourced from reference TRBV5-1 and TRBJ2-7, is KAGVTQTPRYLIKTRGQQVTLSCSPISGHRSVSWYQQTPGQGLQFLFEYFSETQRNKGNFPGRFSGRQFSNSRSEMNVSTLELGDSALYLCASSLASGSYEQYFGPGTRLTVT.